These T cell receptor beta chains were read from a single sample in a study of technical replicates of blood from four donors. Method: immunoSEQ multiplex PCR; TCRdb's copy keeps in-frame clones and lacks some. The table shows around 80,000 clones, with roughly 96% occurring only once. Input material: T cells isolated from PBMCs. The receptor source for this set is a human donor in good health. CDR3s include the opening cysteine and the closing phenylalanine or tryptophan.

cdr3_length: 14; v_call: TRBV5-4; j_call: TRBJ2-7; cdr3_aa: CASSFSGGGYEQYF
cdr3_length: 15; v_call: TRBV7-2; j_call: TRBJ1-3; cdr3_aa: CASSLHGVNGNTIYF
cdr3_length: 15; v_call: TRBV19; j_call: TRBJ2-1; cdr3_aa: CASRDSSGRADEQFF
cdr3_length: 14; v_call: TRBV19; j_call: TRBJ2-7; cdr3_aa: CASSMGGEFYEQYF
cdr3_length: 15; v_call: TRBV30; j_call: TRBJ2-7; cdr3_aa: CAWSAVSGRAHEQYF
cdr3_length: 12; v_call: TRBV6-1; j_call: TRBJ2-2; cdr3_aa: CASSEELGELFF
cdr3_length: 14; v_call: TRBV6-5; j_call: TRBJ1-1; cdr3_aa: CASSYHGAGTEAFF
cdr3_length: 15; v_call: TRBV5-1; j_call: TRBJ2-5; cdr3_aa: CASSLGAGAGETQYF
cdr3_length: 18; v_call: TRBV7-8; j_call: TRBJ2-1; cdr3_aa: CASSLGVPGLAQNNEQFF
cdr3_length: 13; v_call: TRBV25-1; j_call: TRBJ1-2; cdr3_aa: CASSGQGSYGYTF
cdr3_length: 14; v_call: TRBV18; j_call: TRBJ1-1; cdr3_aa: CASSSTGSNTEAFF
cdr3_length: 15; v_call: TRBV14; j_call: TRBJ2-7; cdr3_aa: CASSQDLAGEGEQYF
cdr3_length: 13; v_call: TRBV11-3; j_call: TRBJ1-5; cdr3_aa: CASSLDSNQPQHF
cdr3_length: 13; v_call: TRBV7-2; j_call: TRBJ2-7; cdr3_aa: CASSLAPTYEQYF
cdr3_length: 16; v_call: TRBV28; j_call: TRBJ1-1; cdr3_aa: CASSSPLQVPNTEAFF
cdr3_length: 15; v_call: TRBV7-9; j_call: TRBJ2-7; cdr3_aa: CASSRSSGGVYEQYF
cdr3_length: 16; v_call: TRBV7-2; j_call: TRBJ2-2; cdr3_aa: CASSLGLGANTGELFF
cdr3_length: 14; v_call: TRBV7-9; j_call: TRBJ1-2; cdr3_aa: CASSEPGQGNGYTF
cdr3_length: 13; v_call: TRBV5-1; j_call: TRBJ1-2; cdr3_aa: CASSLGGGDGYTF
cdr3_length: 15; v_call: TRBV5-4; j_call: TRBJ2-7; cdr3_aa: CASSRTGEGHYEQYF
cdr3_length: 14; v_call: TRBV10-3; j_call: TRBJ2-7; cdr3_aa: CAVSSKERSYEQYF
cdr3_length: 14; v_call: TRBV30; j_call: TRBJ2-1; cdr3_aa: CAWRVGTSNHEQFF
cdr3_length: 13; v_call: TRBV18; j_call: TRBJ2-7; cdr3_aa: CASSPGQSYEQYF
cdr3_length: 13; v_call: TRBV30; j_call: TRBJ2-7; cdr3_aa: CAWSNAVTYEQYF
cdr3_length: 13; v_call: TRBV2; j_call: TRBJ2-3; cdr3_aa: CASPIAGGDTQYF
cdr3_length: 16; v_call: TRBV6-5; j_call: TRBJ2-2; cdr3_aa: CASSYYPRGAPGELFF
cdr3_length: 15; v_call: TRBV28; j_call: TRBJ2-4; cdr3_aa: CASSVQGVAKNIQYF
cdr3_length: 14; v_call: TRBV30; j_call: TRBJ2-1; cdr3_aa: CAWKQGTPYNEQFF
cdr3_length: 15; v_call: TRBV13; j_call: TRBJ2-7; cdr3_aa: CASSFWGGSSYEQYF
cdr3_length: 12; v_call: TRBV6-5; j_call: TRBJ2-1; cdr3_aa: CASSYSNGEQFF
cdr3_length: 13; v_call: TRBV30; j_call: TRBJ1-5; cdr3_aa: CAWSVEGGQPQHF
cdr3_length: 15; v_call: TRBV11-2; j_call: TRBJ2-2; cdr3_aa: CASSLGFGGSGELFF
cdr3_length: 13; v_call: TRBV30; j_call: TRBJ1-1; cdr3_aa: CAWSVGVRGEAFF
cdr3_length: 10; v_call: TRBV20-1; j_call: TRBJ1-1; cdr3_aa: CSVPSLPAFF
cdr3_length: 15; v_call: TRBV30; j_call: TRBJ1-6; cdr3_aa: CAWSRGPGINSPLHF
cdr3_length: 17; v_call: TRBV15; j_call: TRBJ2-1; cdr3_aa: CATSRGTGTLGYNEQFF
cdr3_length: 13; v_call: TRBV28; j_call: TRBJ1-2; cdr3_aa: CASSGLSTYGYTF
cdr3_length: 12; v_call: TRBV2; j_call: TRBJ1-3; cdr3_aa: CASSEMVDSPYF
cdr3_length: 16; v_call: TRBV5-1; j_call: TRBJ2-7; cdr3_aa: CASSWGSGTGIHEQYF
cdr3_length: 13; v_call: TRBV11-3; j_call: TRBJ2-7; cdr3_aa: CASSLDLAYEQYF
cdr3_length: 15; v_call: TRBV5-1; j_call: TRBJ1-1; cdr3_aa: CASSLARGMNTEAFF
cdr3_length: 11; v_call: TRBV6-5; j_call: TRBJ1-1; cdr3_aa: CASMLSTEAFF
cdr3_length: 16; v_call: TRBV5-3; j_call: TRBJ2-2; cdr3_aa: CARSLGSHANTGELFF
cdr3_length: 16; v_call: TRBV28; j_call: TRBJ2-1; cdr3_aa: CASSLDRGIARNEQFF
cdr3_length: 13; v_call: TRBV28; j_call: TRBJ2-5; cdr3_aa: CASRGSGSQTQYF
cdr3_length: 16; v_call: TRBV6-1; j_call: TRBJ2-1; cdr3_aa: CASSEQGQGPYNEQFF
cdr3_length: 11; v_call: TRBV30; j_call: TRBJ2-7; cdr3_aa: CAWSVTGTADF
cdr3_length: 14; v_call: TRBV11-3; j_call: TRBJ2-2; cdr3_aa: CASSLQYGAGELFF
cdr3_length: 13; v_call: TRBV18; j_call: TRBJ1-5; cdr3_aa: CASSPQSNQPQHF
cdr3_length: 14; v_call: TRBV15; j_call: TRBJ2-7; cdr3_aa: CATSRDTLTYEQYF
cdr3_length: 15; v_call: TRBV6-1; j_call: TRBJ2-7; cdr3_aa: CASSFRTSGNSEQYF
cdr3_length: 13; v_call: TRBV10-2; j_call: TRBJ1-2; cdr3_aa: CASRDSSNYGYTF
cdr3_length: 16; v_call: TRBV27; j_call: TRBJ2-7; cdr3_aa: CASSPSWGQSSYEQYF
cdr3_length: 13; v_call: TRBV9; j_call: TRBJ2-7; cdr3_aa: CASSAPDGYEQYF
cdr3_length: 15; v_call: TRBV19; j_call: TRBJ2-7; cdr3_aa: CASSAPPGQGYEQYF